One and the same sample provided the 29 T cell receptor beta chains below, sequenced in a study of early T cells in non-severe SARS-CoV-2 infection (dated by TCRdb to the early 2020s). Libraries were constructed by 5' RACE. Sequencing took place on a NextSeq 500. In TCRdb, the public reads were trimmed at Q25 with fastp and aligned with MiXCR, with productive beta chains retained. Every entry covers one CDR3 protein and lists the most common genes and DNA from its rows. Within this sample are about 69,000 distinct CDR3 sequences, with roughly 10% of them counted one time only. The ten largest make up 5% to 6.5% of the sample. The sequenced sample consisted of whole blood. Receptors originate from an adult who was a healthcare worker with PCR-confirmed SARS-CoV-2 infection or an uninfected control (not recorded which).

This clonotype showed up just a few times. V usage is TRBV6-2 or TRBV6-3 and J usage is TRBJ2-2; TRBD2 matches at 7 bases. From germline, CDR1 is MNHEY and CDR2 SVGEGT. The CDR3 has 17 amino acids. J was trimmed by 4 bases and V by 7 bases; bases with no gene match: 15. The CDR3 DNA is TGTGCCAGCACCACCTCCTCTCTAGCGGTAACCACCGGGGAGCTGTTTTTT. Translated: CASTTSSLAVTTGELFF.

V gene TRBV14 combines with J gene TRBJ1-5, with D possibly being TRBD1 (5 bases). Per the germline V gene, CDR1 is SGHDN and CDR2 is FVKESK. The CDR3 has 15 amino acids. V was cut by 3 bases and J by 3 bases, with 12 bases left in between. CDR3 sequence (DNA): TGTGCCAGCAGCCAGACCGGGACTGCCAATCAGCCCCAGCATTTT. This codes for CASSQTGTANQPQHF.

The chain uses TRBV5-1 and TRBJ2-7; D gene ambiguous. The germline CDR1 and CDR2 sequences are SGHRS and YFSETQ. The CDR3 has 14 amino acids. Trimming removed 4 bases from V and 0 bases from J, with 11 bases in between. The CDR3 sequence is CASSRVISSYEQYF. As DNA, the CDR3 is TGCGCCAGCAGCCGGGTGATAAGCTCCTACGAGCAGTACTTC.

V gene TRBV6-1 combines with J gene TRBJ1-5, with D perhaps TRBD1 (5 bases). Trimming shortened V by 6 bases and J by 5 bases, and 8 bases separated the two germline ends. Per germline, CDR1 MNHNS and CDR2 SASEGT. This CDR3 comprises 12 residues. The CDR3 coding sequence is TGTGCCAGCAGACTCAGGGATCAGCCCCAGCATTTT. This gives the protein CASRLRDQPQHF.

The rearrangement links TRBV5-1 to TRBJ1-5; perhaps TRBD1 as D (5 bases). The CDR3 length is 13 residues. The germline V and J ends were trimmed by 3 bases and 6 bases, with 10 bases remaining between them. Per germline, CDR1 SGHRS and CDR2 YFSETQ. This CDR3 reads CASSYFQGQPQHF. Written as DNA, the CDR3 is TGCGCCAGCAGCTATTTCCAGGGTCAGCCCCAGCATTTT. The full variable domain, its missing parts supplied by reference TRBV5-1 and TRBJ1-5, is KAGVTQTPRYLIKTRGQQVTLSCSPISGHRSVSWYQQTPGQGLQFLFEYFSETQRNKGNFPGRFSGRQFSNSRSEMNVSTLELGDSALYLCASSYFQGQPQHFGDGTRLSIL.

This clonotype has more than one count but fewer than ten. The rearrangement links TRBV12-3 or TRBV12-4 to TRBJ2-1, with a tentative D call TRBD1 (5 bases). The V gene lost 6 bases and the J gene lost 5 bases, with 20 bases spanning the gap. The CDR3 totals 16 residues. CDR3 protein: CASSSRGQGSHNEQFF. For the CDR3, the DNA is TGTGCCAGCAGCTCCCGTGGGCAGGGTTCCCACAATGAGCAGTTCTTC.

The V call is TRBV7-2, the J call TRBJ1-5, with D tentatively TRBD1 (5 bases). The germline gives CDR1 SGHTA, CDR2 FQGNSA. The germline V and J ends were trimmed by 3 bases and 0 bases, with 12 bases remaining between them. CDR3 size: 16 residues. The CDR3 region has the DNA TGTGCCAGCAGCTTCAACGGGGCTAATAGCAATCAGCCCCAGCATTTT. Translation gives CASSFNGANSNQPQHF. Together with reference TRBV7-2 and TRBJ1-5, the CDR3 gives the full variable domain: GAGVSQSPSNKVTEKGKDVELRCDPISGHTALYWYRQSLGQGLEFLIYFQGNSAPDKSGLPSDRFSAERTGGSVSTLTIQRTQQEDSAVYLCASSFNGANSNQPQHFGDGTRLSIL.

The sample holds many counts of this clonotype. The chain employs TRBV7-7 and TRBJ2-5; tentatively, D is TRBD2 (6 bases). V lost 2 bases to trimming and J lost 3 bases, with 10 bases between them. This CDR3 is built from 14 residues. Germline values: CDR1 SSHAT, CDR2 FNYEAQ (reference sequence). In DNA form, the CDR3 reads TGTGCCAGCAGCTTAACTAGCACCGAAGAGACCCAGTACTTC. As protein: CASSLTSTEETQYF.

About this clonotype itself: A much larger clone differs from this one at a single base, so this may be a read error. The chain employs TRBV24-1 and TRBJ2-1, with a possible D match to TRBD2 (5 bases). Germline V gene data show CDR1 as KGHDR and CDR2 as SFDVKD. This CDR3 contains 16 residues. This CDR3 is CAISDLVGSSYNEQFF. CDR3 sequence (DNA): TGTGCCATCAGTGATTTGGTAGGGAGCTCCTACAATGAGCAGTTCTTC.

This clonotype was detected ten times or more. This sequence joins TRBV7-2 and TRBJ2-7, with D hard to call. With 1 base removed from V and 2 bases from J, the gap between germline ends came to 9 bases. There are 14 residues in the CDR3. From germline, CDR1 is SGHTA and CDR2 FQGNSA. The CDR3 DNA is TGTGCCAGCAGCTTAGTTTCCCGTACCTACGAGCAGTACTTC. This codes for CASSLVSRTYEQYF. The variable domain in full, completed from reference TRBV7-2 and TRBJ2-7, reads GAGVSQSPSNKVTEKGKDVELRCDPISGHTALYWYRQSLGQGLEFLIYFQGNSAPDKSGLPSDRFSAERTGGSVSTLTIQRTQQEDSAVYLCASSLVSRTYEQYFGPGTRLTVT.

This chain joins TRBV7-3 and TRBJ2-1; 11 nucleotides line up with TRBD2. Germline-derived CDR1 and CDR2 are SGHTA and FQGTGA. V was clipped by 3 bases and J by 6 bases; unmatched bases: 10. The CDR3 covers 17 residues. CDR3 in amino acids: CASSFRALTSGANEQFF. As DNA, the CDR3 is TGTGCCAGCAGCTTCCGGGCCCTGACTAGCGGGGCCAATGAGCAGTTCTTC.

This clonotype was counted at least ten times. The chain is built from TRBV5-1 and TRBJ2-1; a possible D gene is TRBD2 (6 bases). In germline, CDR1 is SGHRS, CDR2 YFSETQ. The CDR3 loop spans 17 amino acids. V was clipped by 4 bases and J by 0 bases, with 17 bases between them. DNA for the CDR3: TGCGCCAGCAGCGTAGGGACTGGCGGTAGCTCCTACAATGAGCAGTTCTTC. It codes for CASSVGTGGSSYNEQFF.

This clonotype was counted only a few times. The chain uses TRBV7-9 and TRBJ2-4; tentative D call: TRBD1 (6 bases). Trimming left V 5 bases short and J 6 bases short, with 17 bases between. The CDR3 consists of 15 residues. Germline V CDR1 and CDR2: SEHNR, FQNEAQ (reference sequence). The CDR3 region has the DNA TGTGCCAGCAGCATATTACAGGGCACTGGAAACATTCAGTACTTC. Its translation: CASSILQGTGNIQYF. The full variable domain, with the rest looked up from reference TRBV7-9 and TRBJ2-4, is DTGVSQNPRHKITKRGQNVTFRCDPISEHNRLYWYRQTLGQGPEFLTYFQNEAQLEKSRLLSDRFSAERPKGSFSTLEIQRTEQGDSAMYLCASSILQGTGNIQYFGAGTRLSVL.

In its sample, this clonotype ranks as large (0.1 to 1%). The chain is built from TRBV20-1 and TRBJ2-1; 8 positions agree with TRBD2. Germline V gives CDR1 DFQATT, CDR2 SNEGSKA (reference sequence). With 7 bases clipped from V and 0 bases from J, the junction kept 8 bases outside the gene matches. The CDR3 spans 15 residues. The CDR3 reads CSVNSGDNSYNEQFF. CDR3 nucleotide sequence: TGCAGTGTAAATAGCGGGGACAACTCCTACAATGAGCAGTTCTTC.

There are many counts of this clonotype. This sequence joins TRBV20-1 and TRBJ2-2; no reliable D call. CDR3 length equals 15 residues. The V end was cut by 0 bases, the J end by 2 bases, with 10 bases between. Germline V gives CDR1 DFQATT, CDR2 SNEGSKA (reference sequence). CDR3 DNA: TGCAGTGCTAGAGATCCTGGCGGTAACACCGGGGAGCTGTTTTTT. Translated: CSARDPGGNTGELFF.

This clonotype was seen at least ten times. This CDR3 is CATRDSSSGANVLTF. CDR3 in DNA: TGTGCCACCCGGGACAGCAGCTCTGGGGCCAACGTCCTGACTTTC. The gene calls are TRBV10-3 and TRBJ2-6; 7 positions agree with TRBD1. The CDR3 spans 15 residues. The V and J ends lost 10 bases and 0 bases, in that order; junction bases with no gene match: 6. Germline CDR1 is ENHRY and CDR2 is SYGVKD.

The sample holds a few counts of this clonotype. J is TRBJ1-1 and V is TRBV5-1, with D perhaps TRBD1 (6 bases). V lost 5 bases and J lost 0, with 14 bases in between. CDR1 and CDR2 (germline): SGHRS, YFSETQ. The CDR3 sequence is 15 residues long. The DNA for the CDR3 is TGCGCCAGCAGTCCAGGACAGTCCATGAACACTGAAGCTTTCTTT. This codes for CASSPGQSMNTEAFF.

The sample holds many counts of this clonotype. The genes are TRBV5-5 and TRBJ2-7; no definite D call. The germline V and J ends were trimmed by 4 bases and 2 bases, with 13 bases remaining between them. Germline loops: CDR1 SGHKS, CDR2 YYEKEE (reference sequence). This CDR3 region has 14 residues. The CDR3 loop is CASSLQALTYEQYF. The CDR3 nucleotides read TGTGCCAGCAGCCTACAAGCGTTGACCTACGAGCAGTACTTC. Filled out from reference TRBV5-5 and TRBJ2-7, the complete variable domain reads DAGVTQSPTHLIKTRGQQVTLRCSPISGHKSVSWYQQVLGQGPQFIFQYYEKEERGRGNFPDRFSARQFPNYSSELNVNALLLGDSALYLCASSLQALTYEQYFGPGTRLTVT.

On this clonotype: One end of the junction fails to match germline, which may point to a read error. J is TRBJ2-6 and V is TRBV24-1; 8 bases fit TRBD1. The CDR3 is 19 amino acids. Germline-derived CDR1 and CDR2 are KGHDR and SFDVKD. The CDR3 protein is CATSDPGQGRSSEANVLTF. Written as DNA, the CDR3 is TGTGCCACCAGTGATCCCGGACAGGGAAGATCCTCTGAGGCCAACGTCCTGACTTTC.

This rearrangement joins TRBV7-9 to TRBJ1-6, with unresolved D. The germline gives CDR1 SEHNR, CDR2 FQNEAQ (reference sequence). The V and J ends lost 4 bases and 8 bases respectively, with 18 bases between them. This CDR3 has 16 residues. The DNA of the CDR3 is TGTGCCAGCAGCTCCATCCGACATGGGTTATATTCACCCCTCCACTTT. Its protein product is CASSSIRHGLYSPLHF.

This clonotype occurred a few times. DNA for the CDR3: TGCAGCGCAGGGGCAGTTTTCTACGAGCAGTACTTC. This encodes CSAGAVFYEQYF. V and J are TRBV29-1 and TRBJ2-7; possibly TRBD1 for D (6 bases). Germline V gives CDR1 SQVTM, CDR2 ANQGSEA. This CDR3 is 12 amino acids long. V shed 7 bases and J shed 3 bases, with 13 bases lying between them.

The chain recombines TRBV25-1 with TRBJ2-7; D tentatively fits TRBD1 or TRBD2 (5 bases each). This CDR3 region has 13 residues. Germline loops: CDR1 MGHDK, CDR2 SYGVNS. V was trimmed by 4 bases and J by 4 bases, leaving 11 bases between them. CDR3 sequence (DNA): TGTGCCAGCAGTGGAGGGACGGAGTACGAGCAGTACTTC. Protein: CASSGGTEYEQYF.

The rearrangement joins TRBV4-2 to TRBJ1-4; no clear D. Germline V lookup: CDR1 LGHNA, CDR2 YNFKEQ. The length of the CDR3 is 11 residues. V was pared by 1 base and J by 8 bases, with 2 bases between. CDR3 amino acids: CASSQVEKLFF. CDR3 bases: TGTGCCAGCAGCCAAGTCGAAAAACTGTTTTTT.

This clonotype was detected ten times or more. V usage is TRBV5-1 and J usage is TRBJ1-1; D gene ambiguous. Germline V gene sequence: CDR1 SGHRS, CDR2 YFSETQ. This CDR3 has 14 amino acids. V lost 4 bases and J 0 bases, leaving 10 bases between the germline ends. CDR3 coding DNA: TGCGCCAGCAGCCACAGCTCCATGAACACTGAAGCTTTCTTT. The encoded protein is CASSHSSMNTEAFF.

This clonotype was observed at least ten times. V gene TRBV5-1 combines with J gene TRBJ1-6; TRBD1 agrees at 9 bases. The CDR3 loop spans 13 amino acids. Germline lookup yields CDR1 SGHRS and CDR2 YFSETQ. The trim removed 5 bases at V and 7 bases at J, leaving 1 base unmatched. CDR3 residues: CASSGTGNSPLHF. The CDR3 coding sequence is TGCGCCAGCAGTGGGACAGGGAATTCACCCCTCCACTTT.

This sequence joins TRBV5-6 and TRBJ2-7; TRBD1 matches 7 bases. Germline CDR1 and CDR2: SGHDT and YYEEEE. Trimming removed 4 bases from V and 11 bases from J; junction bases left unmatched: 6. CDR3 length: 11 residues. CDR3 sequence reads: CASSATGAEYF. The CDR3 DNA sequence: TGTGCCAGCAGCGCCACAGGGGCTGAGTACTTC. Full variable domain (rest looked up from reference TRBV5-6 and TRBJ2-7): DAGVTQSPTHLIKTRGQQVTLRCSPKSGHDTVSWYQQALGQGPQFIFQYYEEEERQRGNFPDRFSGHQFPNYSSELNVNALLLGDSALYLCASSATGAEYFGPGTRLTVT.

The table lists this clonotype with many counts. Here the CDR3 reads CASSVRYGYTF. CDR3 nucleotides: TGTGCCAGCAGCGTTAGATATGGCTACACCTTC. This chain uses TRBV6-1 with TRBJ1-2; D unresolved. CDR3 length equals 11 residues. CDR1 and CDR2 from the germline V gene are MNHNS and SASEGT. The V and J ends lost 6 bases and 5 bases respectively, with 7 bases between them.

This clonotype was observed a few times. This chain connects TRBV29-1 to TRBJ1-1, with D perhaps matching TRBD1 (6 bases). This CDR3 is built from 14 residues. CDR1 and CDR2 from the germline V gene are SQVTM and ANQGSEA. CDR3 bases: TGCAGAGAGCCAGGGGTATTAGGGTGGTATGAAGCTTTCTTT. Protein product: CREPGVLGWYEAFF.

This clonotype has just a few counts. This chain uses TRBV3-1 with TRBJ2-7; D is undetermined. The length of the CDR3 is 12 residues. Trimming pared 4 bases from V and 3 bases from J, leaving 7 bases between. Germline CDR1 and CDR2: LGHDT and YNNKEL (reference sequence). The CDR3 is CASSPRGYEQYF. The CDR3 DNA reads TGTGCCAGCAGCCCTCGAGGCTACGAGCAGTACTTC.